Shown below are 25 T cell receptor beta chains from a single sample sequenced in a study of cytomegalovirus exposure and HLA in healthy donors. Primers: 60 Vbeta forward and 13 Jbeta reverse. Clones were read by immunoSEQ multiplex PCR, and TCRdb kept only the in-frame ones, dropping some. The data contain roughly 160,000 clones, around 75% of them singletons. Source material: PBMCs. Receptor source: a male donor in good health and CMV-seronegative.

The rearrangement uses TRBV5-1 and TRBJ2-5; 7 positions match TRBD1. CDR1 and CDR2 (germline): SGHRS, YFSETQ. V trimming: 7 bases; J trimming: 5 bases; junction bases outside the gene matches: 8. The CDR3 is 13 residues long. CDR3 DNA sequence: TGCGCCAGCCGGGACAGTGGTATGGAGACCCAGTACTTC. Protein: CASRDSGMETQYF.

This chain links TRBV7-6 with TRBJ2-7, with TRBD1 matching over 7 bases. CDR1 SGHVS and CDR2 FNYEAQ come from the germline V gene. The CDR3 is 13 amino acids. The junction had 7 bases not matched to a gene; V was cut back by 5 bases and J by 6 bases. The CDR3 spells CASSLGTVFEQYF. CDR3 DNA sequence: TGTGCCAGCAGCCTCGGGACAGTGTTCGAGCAGTACTTC. Full variable domain (remainder filled in from reference TRBV7-6 and TRBJ2-7): GAGVSQSPRYKVTKRGQDVALRCDPISGHVSLYWYRQALGQGPEFLTYFNYEAQQDKSGLPNDRFSAERPEGSISTLTIQRTEQRDSAMYRCASSLGTVFEQYFGPGTRLTVT.

The V call is TRBV9, the J call TRBJ2-3; 7 bases match TRBD2. The CDR3 covers 14 residues. Germline lookup yields CDR1 SGDLS and CDR2 YYNGEE. J lost 5 bases, V lost 3 bases, and 6 bases had no gene match. CDR3 coding DNA: TGTGCCAGCAGCGAAGTGCCTAGCGGAGATACGCAGTATTTT. Protein sequence: CASSEVPSGDTQYF. Combining the CDR3 with reference TRBV9 and TRBJ2-3 gives the whole variable domain DSGVTQTPKHLITATGQRVTLRCSPRSGDLSVYWYQQSLDQGLQFLIQYYNGEERAKGNILERFSAQQFPDLHSELNLSSLELGDSALYFCASSEVPSGDTQYFGPGTRLTVL.

This chain connects TRBV30 to TRBJ1-2; D call uncertain. Trimming left V 8 bases short and J 0 bases short, with 10 bases between. CDR1 and CDR2 from the germline V gene are GTSNPN and SVGIG (reference sequence). The CDR3 spans 12 residues. CDR3 loop: CAAYRANYGYTF. Here the CDR3 DNA reads TGTGCCGCCTACCGAGCTAACTATGGCTACACCTTC.

The J gene is TRBJ2-7, the V gene TRBV27, with D perhaps TRBD1 (5 bases). Germline CDR1 reads MNHEY; CDR2 reads SMNVEV (reference sequence). With 6 bases removed from V and 2 bases from J, the gap between germline ends came to 14 bases. CDR3 size: 14 residues. The CDR3 DNA reads as TGTGCCAGCAGCCGGCAGGGCCCTACCTACGAGCAGTACTTC. Translation gives CASSRQGPTYEQYF.

A word on this clone: The junction and the germline gene differ at one end; a read error may be behind it. This chain links TRBV7-9 with TRBJ2-7; perhaps TRBD1 as D (5 bases). The CDR3 length is 13 residues. Germline V gives CDR1 SEHNR, CDR2 FQNEAQ (reference sequence). CDR3 amino acids: CSSSRDSSYEQYF. DNA of the CDR3: TGTTCCAGCAGCAGAGACAGCTCCTACGAGCAGTACTTC.

The chain combines TRBV6-5 with TRBJ2-2; 9 bases agree with TRBD2. Germline assignment: CDR1 MNHEY and CDR2 SVGAGI. V gave up 4 bases and J gave up 8 bases; unmatched junction bases: 8. The CDR3 loop spans 15 amino acids. The CDR3 DNA follows: TGTGCCAGCAGTTCCCCTGGCGGGGGGGCTGGGGAGCTGTTTTTT. Translated: CASSSPGGGAGELFF.

V gene TRBV2 combines with J gene TRBJ1-2; 9 nucleotides align to TRBD1. Germline V CDR1 and CDR2: SNHLY, FYNNEI. V shed 7 bases and J 2 bases; nucleotides not matched to a gene: 11. The CDR3 is made up of 16 amino acids. The CDR3 region is CASTAWGTGINYGYTF. The CDR3 region has the DNA TGTGCCAGCACCGCCTGGGGGACAGGGATAAACTATGGCTACACCTTC.

The table lists this clone with a few counts. This chain joins TRBV25-1 and TRBJ1-1, with a tentative D call TRBD1 (6 bases). V lost 7 bases and J lost 4, with 16 bases in between. The CDR3 totals 14 residues. Germline loops: CDR1 MGHDK, CDR2 SYGVNS. The CDR3 sequence is CASTQGLRGTEAFF. CDR3 DNA: TGTGCCAGCACCCAGGGGTTAAGGGGCACTGAAGCTTTCTTT.

The chain employs TRBV7-6 and TRBJ1-3; weak D call: TRBD1 (6 bases). Deletions cut 0 bases from V and 11 bases from J, with 20 bases between. The CDR3 is 16 residues long. The germline V gene encodes CDR1 SGHVS and CDR2 FNYEAQ. The CDR3 DNA follows: TGTGCCAGCAGCTTAGCCGGATCAGGGGTGGGCCACGCCATATATTTT. It translates to CASSLAGSGVGHAIYF.

The CDR3 here is CASSGQEWTEAFF. The CDR3 coding sequence is TGTGCCAGCAGTGGACAGGAGTGGACTGAAGCTTTCTTT. This chain connects TRBV2 to TRBJ1-1; maybe TRBD1 (6 bases). The V gene lost 4 bases and the J gene lost 5 bases, with 11 bases spanning the gap. CDR1 and CDR2 (germline): SNHLY, FYNNEI. The CDR3 has 13 residues.

This clone was seen only a few times. The gene calls are TRBV2 and TRBJ1-2; no definite D call. Germline V lookup: CDR1 SNHLY, CDR2 FYNNEI. V was shortened by 6 bases and J by 8 bases, with 10 bases between the two germline ends. This CDR3 spans 11 amino acids. CDR3 nucleotides: TGTGCCAGCAGGGGCCCTCGGGGCTACACCTTC. Encoded protein: CASRGPRGYTF.

The chain links TRBV6-1 to TRBJ1-2, with D unclear. Germline V gene lookup returns CDR1 MNHNS and CDR2 SASEGT. The V and J ends lost 7 bases and 5 bases respectively, with 8 bases between them. The CDR3 has 11 amino acids. CDR3 nucleotide sequence: TGTGCCAGCACGGGAGGATATGGCTACACCTTC. Amino acids: CASTGGYGYTF.

This chain joins TRBV5-1 and TRBJ2-1, with D possibly being TRBD1 (5 bases). This CDR3 region has 15 residues. CDR1 is SGHRS and CDR2 is YFSETQ in the germline V gene. Trimming pared 4 bases from V and 0 bases from J, leaving 11 bases between. CDR3 sequence: CASSPQASSYNEQFF. CDR3 nucleotide sequence: TGCGCCAGCAGCCCACAGGCGAGCTCCTACAATGAGCAGTTCTTC.

This sequence joins TRBV4-1 and TRBJ1-2; D may be TRBD1 (5 bases). The V gene's germline CDR1 is MGHRA and CDR2 YSYEKL. V was trimmed by 1 base and J by 9 bases, leaving 21 bases between them. CDR3 length equals 16 residues. The CDR3 sequence: CASSQVRSQGRLSYTF. DNA of the CDR3: TGCGCCAGCAGCCAAGTCAGATCGCAGGGAAGACTTAGCTACACCTTC.

The rearrangement uses TRBV5-1 and TRBJ2-7, with D perhaps TRBD2 (5 bases). The V end lost 4 bases, the J end lost 4 bases, and 18 bases lay between the germline ends. This CDR3 comprises 15 residues. Germline V CDR1 and CDR2: SGHRS, YFSETQ. The CDR3 bases are TGCGCCAGCAGCCGGATTCCCGGGAACAATTACGAGCAGTACTTC. Its protein is CASSRIPGNNYEQYF.

This clone was recorded a few times. This chain connects TRBV30 to TRBJ2-7; 9 bases are a match to TRBD2. V shed 0 bases, J shed 2 bases, and the junction held 5 bases outside the gene matches. The germline CDR1 and CDR2 sequences are GTSNPN and SVGIG (reference sequence). This CDR3 spans 15 amino acids. CDR3 coding DNA: TGTGCCTGGAGTGTATCCCCTAGCGGGACCTACGAGCAGTACTTC. Its translation is CAWSVSPSGTYEQYF.

J is TRBJ2-7 and V is TRBV6-1; no definite D call. Trimming shortened V by 4 bases and J by 6 bases, and 22 bases separated the two germline ends. The germline gives CDR1 MNHNS, CDR2 SASEGT. The CDR3 consists of 16 residues. CDR3 amino acids: CASSATLRDFRSEQYF. CDR3 DNA sequence: TGTGCCAGCAGTGCCACTCTCCGAGATTTCCGTTCCGAGCAGTACTTC.

The rearrangement uses TRBV4-1 and TRBJ2-3; the D gene is possibly TRBD1 (5 bases). The V end lost 3 bases, the J end lost 6 bases, and 16 bases lay between the germline ends. Germline assignment: CDR1 MGHRA and CDR2 YSYEKL. The CDR3 loop spans 15 amino acids. CDR3 in DNA: TGCGCCAGCAGCCAGGTTCGGACAAGGTGGGATACGCAGTATTTT. Translation: CASSQVRTRWDTQYF.

The V gene is TRBV29-1, the J gene TRBJ1-1; D might be TRBD1 (5 bases). Deletions cut 6 bases from V and 1 base from J, with 12 bases between. Germline V CDR1 and CDR2: SQVTM, ANQGSEA. The CDR3 is 13 amino acids. CDR3 nucleotide sequence: TGCAGCGTCCACGCACAGGAGAACACTGAAGCTTTCTTT. Translating it yields CSVHAQENTEAFF.

The rearrangement uses TRBV7-2 and TRBJ2-1; 9 bases match TRBD1. Germline trimming cut 5 bases from V and 13 bases from J; bases unmatched to any gene: 12. This CDR3 region has 14 residues. In germline, CDR1 is SGHTA, CDR2 FQGNSA. The CDR3 region has the DNA TGTGCCAGCAGCACATCTAATACAGGGGGCGTTCAGTTCTTC. Its translation is CASSTSNTGGVQFF.

With regard to this clone: One end of the junction is discordant with germline, which a read error may explain. V gene TRBV4-3 combines with J gene TRBJ1-2; D is unresolved. CDR1 and CDR2 from the germline V gene are LGHNA and YSLEER. This CDR3 comprises 14 residues. The CDR3 is CASSQEARQYGHTF. As DNA, the CDR3 is TGCGCCAGCAGCCAAGAAGCCAGGCAGTATGGCCACACCTTC.

As for this clone: A junction end diverges from the germline sequence, so it may reflect a read error. Additional DNA sequences in this sample encode the identical CDR3. The V gene is TRBV5-4, the J gene TRBJ1-2; D not resolved. Germline loops: CDR1 SGHNT, CDR2 YYREEE (reference sequence). This CDR3 region has 14 residues. CDR3 residues: CASSLDAGNYGYTF. For the CDR3, the DNA is TGCGCCAGCAGCTTAGATGCGGGAAACTATGGCTACACCTTC.

The chain uses TRBV19 and TRBJ1-2, with D unclear. CDR1 and CDR2 from the germline V gene are LNHDA and SQIVND (reference sequence). The CDR3 totals 13 residues. V lost 5 bases and J 5 bases, leaving 12 bases between the germline ends. This CDR3 is CASSLGVGYGYTF. CDR3 in DNA: TGTGCCAGTAGTCTCGGGGTGGGGTATGGCTACACCTTC.

V is TRBV7-9 and J is TRBJ2-5, with D tentatively TRBD1 (6 bases). The V and J ends lost 2 bases and 2 bases respectively, with 12 bases between them. Germline assignment: CDR1 SEHNR and CDR2 FQNEAQ (reference sequence). The length of the CDR3 is 15 residues. As DNA, the CDR3 is TGTGCCAGCAGCTTATCGCAGGGGATGCAAGAGACCCAGTACTTC. The encoded protein is CASSLSQGMQETQYF.